Listed here are 14 T cell receptor beta chains from one sample, sequenced in a study of blood T cell repertoires in COVID-19. Clones were sequenced by immunoSEQ multiplex PCR, and TCRdb holds only the in-frame ones, with some missing. Of tens of thousands of clones listed, around four fifths are singletons. The sample taken for sequencing was peripheral blood. The receptors were gathered from a woman aged 70-85 years with acute or convalescent COVID-19.

This clone was observed a few times. V usage is TRBV11-2 and J usage is TRBJ1-6; D call uncertain. The CDR3 totals 15 residues. V was clipped by 1 base and J by 4 bases, with 8 bases between them. The V gene's germline CDR1 is SGHAT and CDR2 FQNNGV. The CDR3 nucleotides read TGTGCCAGCAGCTTAGGGGCAGTATATAATTCACCCCTCCACTTT. Its protein is CASSLGAVYNSPLHF.

The V call is TRBV11-2, the J call TRBJ1-3, with a possible D match to TRBD1 (5 bases). Germline V gene lookup returns CDR1 SGHAT and CDR2 FQNNGV. Between the trimmed V and J ends, which lost 3 bases and 0 bases, there was a span of 15 bases. This CDR3 has 17 residues. The CDR3 loop is CASSLQRGPGSGNTIYF. The CDR3 nucleotides read TGTGCCAGCAGCTTGCAAAGGGGCCCAGGCTCTGGAAACACCATATATTTT. Full variable domain (missing parts from reference TRBV11-2 and TRBJ1-3): EAGVAQSPRYKIIEKRQSVAFWCNPISGHATLYWYQQILGQGPKLLIQFQNNGVVDDSQLPKDRFSAERLKGVDSTLKIQPAKLEDSAVYLCASSLQRGPGSGNTIYFGEGSWLTVV.

J is TRBJ1-3 and V is TRBV4-2; no clear D gene. Trimming removed 3 bases at V and 0 bases at J, with 3 bases between. The CDR3 extends over 13 amino acids. CDR1 is LGHNA and CDR2 is YNFKEQ in the germline V gene. The CDR3 is CASSQSSGNTIYF. As DNA, the CDR3 is TGTGCCAGCAGCCAGAGCTCTGGAAACACCATATATTTT.

V and J are TRBV10-1 and TRBJ1-1, with no clear D. This CDR3 is built from 16 residues. The germline V gene has CDR1 WNHNN and CDR2 SYGVQD (reference sequence). The germline V and J ends were trimmed by 5 bases and 6 bases, with 22 bases remaining between them. The DNA of the CDR3 is TGCGCCAGCAGTCCCCGTCGGCAGGTCGGGGAGGCTGAAGCTTTCTTT. This encodes CASSPRRQVGEAEAFF.

The sample holds a few counts of this clone. The chain couples TRBV2 to TRBJ1-5; D call uncertain. Trimming pared 3 bases from V and 6 bases from J, leaving 3 bases between. The CDR3 is 11 amino acids. Looked up from germline, CDR1 is SNHLY and CDR2 is FYNNEI. This CDR3 is CASSDRQPQHF. CDR3 DNA sequence: TGTGCCAGCAGTGACCGTCAGCCCCAGCATTTT.

This clone was counted once. The chain joins TRBV3-1 (or the pseudogene TRBV3-2) to TRBJ2-3; 9 nucleotides agree with TRBD2. This CDR3 has 15 residues. The germline V gene encodes CDR1 LGHDT and CDR2 YNNKEL (reference sequence). V lost 3 bases to trimming and J lost 4 bases; unmatched junction nucleotides: 5. In DNA, the CDR3 is TGTGCCAGCAGCCATCCGGGACTAGCCGCAGATACGCAGTATTTT. Residues: CASSHPGLAADTQYF.

The chain links TRBV11-2 to TRBJ1-1; 11 bases align to TRBD1. The CDR3 has 16 residues. Germline V gene data show CDR1 as SGHAT and CDR2 as FQNNGV. J lost 5 bases, V lost 4 bases, and 9 bases had no gene match. CDR3 residues: CASSYRTGGRKTEAFF. The DNA for the CDR3 is TGTGCCAGCAGCTATCGGACAGGGGGCCGTAAAACTGAAGCTTTCTTT.

The rearrangement links TRBV11-3 to TRBJ2-2; the D gene is possibly TRBD2 (6 bases). V lost 6 bases and J 4 bases, leaving 12 bases between the germline ends. Per the germline V gene, CDR1 is SGHNT and CDR2 is YENEEA. The CDR3 runs 14 residues. The CDR3 nucleotides are TGTGCCAGCAGTTTTCTCGGGGGCACCGGGGAGCTGTTTTTT. The encoded protein is CASSFLGGTGELFF.

The chain recombines TRBV2 with TRBJ2-6; TRBD1 matches 9 bases. There are 17 residues in the CDR3. Germline lookup yields CDR1 SNHLY and CDR2 FYNNEI. V lost 4 bases and J lost 3; bases outside the gene matches: 7. CDR3 amino acids: CASSGDRERGGANVLTF. The CDR3 region has the DNA TGTGCCAGCAGTGGGGACAGGGAGAGGGGTGGGGCCAACGTCCTGACTTTC. Based on the CDR3 plus reference TRBV2 and TRBJ2-6, the full variable domain is EPEVTQTPSHQVTQMGQEVILRCVPISNHLYFYWYRQILGQKVEFLVSFYNNEISEKSEIFDDQFSVERPDGSNFTLKIRSTKLEDSAMYFCASSGDRERGGANVLTFGAGSRLTVL.

V is TRBV29-1 and J is TRBJ1-1, with D possibly matching TRBD1 (5 bases). Germline V gene lookup returns CDR1 SQVTM and CDR2 ANQGSEA. V was cut by 6 bases and J by 1 base, with 12 bases left in between. This CDR3 is built from 13 residues. The CDR3 region has the DNA TGCAGCGTGCTAAGGGGCCAGAACACTGAAGCTTTCTTT. Protein sequence: CSVLRGQNTEAFF.

The gene calls are TRBV9 and TRBJ1-4; D possibly corresponds to TRBD1 (5 bases). From germline, CDR1 is SGDLS and CDR2 YYNGEE. V lost 0 bases, J lost 8 bases, and 8 bases lay in between. CDR3 size: 13 residues. The CDR3: CASSVGSGEKLFF. DNA of the CDR3: TGTGCCAGCAGCGTAGGGTCAGGGGAAAAACTGTTTTTT.

The chain couples TRBV7-9 to TRBJ2-2, with D tentatively TRBD1 (5 bases). Trimming removed 7 bases at V and 3 bases at J, with 18 bases between. Per the germline V gene, CDR1 is SEHNR and CDR2 is FQNEAQ (reference sequence). The CDR3 length is 16 residues. Written as DNA, the CDR3 is TGTGCCAGCATCCTAGGGGCAGAAGGGTACACCGGGGAGCTGTTTTTT. Protein sequence: CASILGAEGYTGELFF. The whole variable domain, remainder taken from reference TRBV7-9 and TRBJ2-2, is DTGVSQNPRHKITKRGQNVTFRCDPISEHNRLYWYRQTLGQGPEFLTYFQNEAQLEKSRLLSDRFSAERPKGSFSTLEIQRTEQGDSAMYLCASILGAEGYTGELFFGEGSRLTVL.

The V call is TRBV18, the J call TRBJ1-5, with D maybe TRBD1 (6 bases). The CDR3 totals 14 residues. V lost 3 bases to trimming and J lost 4 bases, with 10 bases between them. CDR1 and CDR2 from the germline V gene are KGHSH and LQKENI. CDR3 amino acids: CASSPEGGNQPQHF. The DNA of the CDR3 is TGTGCCAGCTCACCGGAGGGGGGGAATCAGCCCCAGCATTTT. The full variable domain, in which reference TRBV18 and TRBJ1-5 provide the parts outside the CDR3, is NAGVMQNPRHLVRRRGQEARLRCSPMKGHSHVYWYRQLPEEGLKFMVYLQKENIIDESGMPKERFSAEFPKEGPSILRIQQVVRGDSAAYFCASSPEGGNQPQHFGDGTRLSIL.

This clone was seen just once. This chain uses TRBV6-5 with TRBJ1-1; 7 bases match TRBD1. CDR3 length: 13 residues. The V gene end was trimmed by 5 bases and the J gene end by 7 bases; junction bases not matched to a gene: 7. Germline CDR1 reads MNHEY; CDR2 reads SVGAGI. The CDR3 DNA reads as TGTGCCAGCAGTATACAGGGGAAAAGTGAAGCTTTCTTT. Protein sequence: CASSIQGKSEAFF.